This T cell receptor (beta chain) stems from a study of blood T cell repertoires in COVID-19. Turning to the study itself: Collection of acute and convalescent COVID-19 samples took place in the United States, Italy and Spain. PBMCs, B-cell-depleted T cells, or T cells provided the cDNA or gDNA that made up the material.

Original processing notes: Estimation of nucleated cell counts was performed using reference gene primer amplification. Using immunoSEQ multiplex PCR, the repertoire was profiled, and TCRdb retains in-frame clones only, with some absent. That table is the source of V, J and clone size, and D and trimming were worked out from the DNA. The sample records about 65,000 clones, roughly 92% being singletons. Trimming took 7 bases from V and 0 from J, leaving 18 bases between them. Germline V gives CDR1 SGHVS, CDR2 FQNEAQ. The CDR3 has 16 amino acids. The rearrangement joins TRBV7-8 to TRBJ1-1, with TRBD1 as a possible D gene (5 bases). The source is a man in his sixties or seventies with active COVID-19. The sample was peripheral blood. For the CDR3, the DNA is TGTGCCAGCATCCCCACCCGGGGGGGAATGAACACTGAAGCTTTCTTT. It translates to CASIPTRGGMNTEAFF.